This TCR beta chain was captured in a study of OX40 agonist ivuxolimab in advanced cancers. As for the study in general: Ivuxolimab, an agonist antibody against OX40 (CD134), was given to patients.

Sequencing was performed with immunoSEQ multiplex PCR; in TCRdb, only in-frame clones are kept and a portion is missing. The table has around 40,000 clones, 85% seen once; the top ten hold 2.5% to 3%. Per the germline V gene, CDR1 is SNHLY and CDR2 is FYNNEI. This CDR3 region has 15 residues. The V end lost 5 bases, the J end lost 1 base, and 14 bases lay between the germline ends. This TCR derives from an adult with an advanced solid tumor such as melanoma, head and neck, liver or kidney cancer. This specimen consisted of CD4+ or CD8+ T cells sorted from blood, obtained in a trial of the OX40 agonist ivuxolimab. The chain couples TRBV2 to TRBJ1-2; D ambiguous. The chain's CDR3 is CASSWEGGVNYGYTF. The CDR3 DNA is TGTGCCAGCAGTTGGGAGGGCGGGGTTAACTATGGCTACACCTTC.